The 21 T cell receptor beta chains reported below all come from one sample, sequenced in a study of T cell repertoires in cytomegalovirus infection. TCRdb recomputed calls from the reads with MiXCR, one row per CDR3 protein. The data show 85,000 to 130,000 distinct CDR3 sequences, more than 20% seen once. The source material was CD8+ T cells from PBMCs. These receptors came from a human donor in good health (CMV status not recorded). Some clones in this sample may be carry-over from other donors' samples.

The rearrangement links TRBV27 to TRBJ2-7, with TRBD1 matching 7 bases. This CDR3 comprises 14 residues. Germline lookup yields CDR1 MNHEY and CDR2 SMNVEV (reference sequence). The V segment lost 4 bases and the J segment 3 bases; nucleotides outside the gene matches: 6. The CDR3 bases are TGTGCCAGCAGTTACGGGACAGACGGCTACGAGCAGTACTTC. Protein: CASSYGTDGYEQYF.

This chain connects TRBV12-3 or TRBV12-4 to TRBJ2-7, with D uncertain. The ends were cut back, 3 bases at V and 1 base at J, with 4 bases in the middle. The CDR3 is 12 amino acids. This chain's CDR3 is CASSFESYEQYF. The CDR3 DNA sequence: TGTGCCAGCAGTTTTGAGTCCTACGAGCAGTACTTC.

This chain joins TRBV29-1 and TRBJ1-5; 8 bases map to TRBD1. The CDR3 consists of 15 residues. V was pared by 7 bases and J by 1 base, with 9 bases of the junction left unmatched. In germline, CDR1 is SQVTM, CDR2 ANQGSEA. The CDR3: CSAVEQGGSNQPQHF. The CDR3 nucleotides are TGCAGCGCTGTCGAACAGGGGGGGAGCAATCAGCCCCAGCATTTT.

This clonotype appeared a few times. V and J are TRBV20-1 and TRBJ2-7; 9 bases line up with TRBD2. CDR1 and CDR2 from the germline V gene are DFQATT and SNEGSKA (reference sequence). With V trimmed by 0 bases and J by 6 bases, 12 bases remained unmatched. The CDR3 has 16 amino acids. The CDR3 spells CSARDPVLAGVVEQYF. DNA of the CDR3: TGCAGTGCTAGAGATCCGGTGTTAGCGGGAGTGGTCGAGCAGTACTTC.

In its sample, this clonotype was seen a few times. The rearrangement links TRBV6-5 to TRBJ2-2, with no clear D. V lost 6 bases, J lost 0 bases, and 17 bases lay in between. Per germline, CDR1 MNHEY and CDR2 SVGAGI. This CDR3 contains 17 residues. In DNA form, the CDR3 reads TGTGCCAGCAGCGAGGCCTTGGCCGGTTCGAACACCGGGGAGCTGTTTTTT. Translating it yields CASSEALAGSNTGELFF.

The genes are TRBV11-1 and TRBJ1-1, with unresolved D. The CDR3 has 12 residues. Germline assignment: CDR1 SGHAT and CDR2 FQDESV (reference sequence). V was trimmed by 4 bases and J by 8 bases, leaving 11 bases between them. The CDR3, as DNA: TGTGCCAGCAGCTCCATAACAGCGGAAGCTTTCTTT. Its protein is CASSSITAEAFF.

This clonotype appeared a few times. J is TRBJ2-2 and V is TRBV20-1, with 13 bases identical to TRBD2. Germline CDR1 and CDR2: DFQATT and SNEGSKA (reference sequence). V shed 6 bases and J 7 bases; nucleotides not matched to a gene: 17. This CDR3 region has 18 residues. CDR3 loop: CSAEIPGLAGSLGGELFF. The CDR3 nucleotides read TGCAGTGCGGAGATTCCGGGACTAGCGGGATCCCTGGGCGGGGAGCTGTTTTTT.

The J gene is TRBJ1-1, the V gene TRBV6-1; TRBD1 is a possible D gene (6 bases). CDR1 and CDR2 (germline): MNHNS, SASEGT. The CDR3 covers 12 residues. Trimming shortened V by 4 bases and J by 6 bases, and 9 bases separated the two germline ends. The chain's CDR3 is CASSGQDPEAFF. DNA for the CDR3: TGTGCCAGCAGTGGACAGGACCCTGAAGCTTTCTTT.

V gene TRBV6-6 combines with J gene TRBJ2-5, with 13 bases aligning to TRBD2. J gave up 4 bases and V 0 bases, and 2 bases lay outside the gene matches. In germline, CDR1 is MNHNY, CDR2 SVGAGI (reference sequence). There are 16 residues in the CDR3. CDR3 in DNA: TGTGCCAGCAGTTACTCCGGGACTAGCGGGGCAGAGACCCAGTACTTC. It translates to CASSYSGTSGAETQYF.

V and J are TRBV24-1 and TRBJ2-1; unclear D gene. Trimming removed 9 bases at V and 4 bases at J, with 12 bases between. The length of the CDR3 is 13 residues. Germline CDR1 and CDR2: KGHDR and SFDVKD. CDR3 sequence (DNA): TGTGCCACCGACGCTGGAGCGTACAATGAGCAGTTCTTC. It yields the protein CATDAGAYNEQFF.

There are a few counts of this clonotype. The chain uses TRBV28 and TRBJ2-7; TRBD2 aligns across 14 bases. The germline V gene has CDR1 MDHEN and CDR2 SYDVKM. V shed 5 bases and J 3 bases; nucleotides not matched to a gene: 9. The CDR3 is made up of 17 amino acids. DNA of the CDR3: TGTGCCAGCAGTAAAAAAGGGACTAGCGGGGGCTACTACGAGCAGTACTTC. This encodes CASSKKGTSGGYYEQYF.

Only one count was recorded for this clonotype. The V call is TRBV13, the J call TRBJ1-6; 8 bases are shared with TRBD1. J gave up 9 bases and V 5 bases, and 6 bases lay outside the gene matches. Germline CDR1 is PRHDT and CDR2 is FYEKMQ (reference sequence). The CDR3 extends over 14 amino acids. The CDR3 nucleotides are TGTGCCAGCAGCCTCCGGACAGGGCCTTCACCCCTCCACTTT. As protein: CASSLRTGPSPLHF.

The sample holds a few counts of this clonotype. The J gene is TRBJ1-1, the V gene TRBV29-1, with TRBD1 matching 7 bases. CDR3 length equals 12 residues. Unmatched junction bases numbered 4, after V lost 3 bases and J lost 6 bases. Germline CDR1 is SQVTM and CDR2 is ANQGSEA. The DNA for the CDR3 is TGCAGCGTTGATCGACAGGGCCCTGAAGCTTTCTTT. Protein: CSVDRQGPEAFF.

This chain joins TRBV29-1 and TRBJ2-5; the D is unclear. Germline V gene lookup returns CDR1 SQVTM and CDR2 ANQGSEA. V was trimmed by 6 bases and J by 5 bases, leaving 28 bases between them. The CDR3 has 17 residues. For the CDR3, the DNA is TGCAGCGTCCCGATCCCGACCGAACAGACGTTGAGGGAGACCCAGTACTTC. Translated: CSVPIPTEQTLRETQYF. Looking up the rest from reference TRBV29-1 and TRBJ2-5 gives the full variable domain: SAVISQKPSRDICQRGTSLTIQCQVDSQVTMMFWYRQQPGQSLTLIATANQGSEATYESGFVIDKFPISRPNLTFSTLTVSNMSPEDSSIYLCSVPIPTEQTLRETQYFGPGTRLLVL.

This clonotype was counted ten times or more. The chain is built from TRBV7-2 and TRBJ1-4; D not resolved. Germline-derived CDR1 and CDR2 are SGHTA and FQGNSA. The length of the CDR3 is 15 residues. The V end was cut by 5 bases, the J end by 6 bases, with 16 bases between. The CDR3 protein is CASSPDLSPDEKLFF. The CDR3, as DNA: TGTGCCAGCAGCCCAGACCTATCCCCGGATGAAAAACTGTTTTTT.

This clonotype was seen many times. V usage is TRBV7-8 and J usage is TRBJ2-5; 7 bases are shared with TRBD2. This CDR3 has 17 amino acids. Per germline, CDR1 SGHVS and CDR2 FQNEAQ. With V trimmed by 5 bases and J by 6 bases, 18 bases remained unmatched. CDR3 bases: TGTGCCAGCAGCCCCGTAGGTGGAGGGAGGGTCCGGAAGACCCAGTACTTC. Translating gives CASSPVGGGRVRKTQYF.

This clonotype is a singleton in its sample. In DNA, the CDR3 is TGTGCCAGCAGTTACGCAGGGACCACTGAAGCTTTCTTT. It is translated as CASSYAGTTEAFF. The chain joins TRBV6-1 to TRBJ1-1, with D perhaps TRBD1 (5 bases). CDR3 length: 13 amino acids. Germline assignment: CDR1 MNHNS and CDR2 SASEGT. V was shortened by 5 bases and J by 4 bases, with 11 bases between the two germline ends.

This clonotype was counted ten times or more. The rearrangement links TRBV7-8 to TRBJ1-5; maybe TRBD1 (5 bases). Trimming took 1 base from V and 0 from J, leaving 13 bases between them. Germline lookup yields CDR1 SGHVS and CDR2 FQNEAQ. The CDR3 contains 17 residues. CDR3: CASSLVPGGYSNQPQHF. The CDR3 nucleotides are TGTGCCAGCAGCTTAGTTCCGGGGGGTTATAGCAATCAGCCCCAGCATTTT.

This clonotype occurred many times. This chain joins TRBV28 and TRBJ1-6; D is unclear. This CDR3 has 15 amino acids. Per the germline V gene, CDR1 is MDHEN and CDR2 is SYDVKM. Deletions cut 3 bases from V and 7 bases from J, with 13 bases between. CDR3 DNA: TGTGCCAGCAGTTTTTGGGCGAAGAGAAATTCACCCCTCCACTTT. Translating it yields CASSFWAKRNSPLHF.

The chain carries TRBV9 and TRBJ2-1; the D is unclear. The CDR3 totals 13 residues. The germline V gene encodes CDR1 SGDLS and CDR2 YYNGEE. V shed 3 bases and J shed 4 bases, with 8 bases lying between them. CDR3 coding DNA: TGTGCCAGCAGCGCCGACGCTTACAATGAGCAGTTCTTC. Its protein is CASSADAYNEQFF.

This clonotype has a handful of counts. The chain has TRBV3-1 and TRBJ1-1; TRBD1 matches at 11 bases. Germline CDR1 is LGHDT and CDR2 is YNNKEL (reference sequence). V lost 4 bases to trimming and J lost 0 bases; unmatched junction nucleotides: 10. This CDR3 region has 18 residues. This CDR3 reads CASSPLSGTGGLNTEAFF. In DNA, the CDR3 is TGTGCCAGCAGCCCATTGTCCGGGACAGGGGGTCTGAACACTGAAGCTTTCTTT. The full variable domain, rest sourced from reference TRBV3-1 and TRBJ1-1, is DTAVSQTPKYLVTQMGNDKSIKCEQNLGHDTMYWYKQDSKKFLKIMFSYNNKELIINETVPNRFSPKSPDKAHLNLHINSLELGDSAVYFCASSPLSGTGGLNTEAFFGQGTRLTVV.